Below, 9 T cell receptor beta chains from the same sample are listed, as sequenced in a study of CD8 T cells in Susac syndrome (dated by TCRdb to the late 2010s). Library construction relied on the immunoSEQ multiplex PCR assay. RNA was extracted using the RNeasy kit, and roughly 0.5 to 1 ug of the RNA was reverse transcribed with random hexamers. TCRdb itself trimmed the public reads at Q25 with fastp, ran MiXCR and retained productive beta chains. Here each entry gathers all rows of one CDR3 protein and keeps the most common genes and DNA. The sample table lists 180,000 or so distinct CDR3 sequences, roughly 94% of them with a count of one. Jointly, the top ten make up 0.099% of the sample. The specimen sequenced was CD4+ T cells from PBMCs. These receptors were taken from a human donor with Susac syndrome.

This chain links TRBV7-2 with TRBJ2-7, with 13 bases lining up with TRBD2. CDR1 SGHTA and CDR2 FQGNSA come from the germline V gene. Trimming took 3 bases from V and 7 from J; bases not matched to a gene: 9. This CDR3 region has 16 residues. This chain's CDR3 is CASSLETSGRMREQYF. CDR3 nucleotides: TGTGCCAGCAGCTTGGAGACTAGCGGGAGGATGCGGGAGCAGTACTTC.

The rearrangement joins TRBV18 to TRBJ2-7; 9 bases fit TRBD1. Germline-derived CDR1 and CDR2 are KGHSH and LQKENI. Trimming at V came to 6 bases and at J to 1 base, leaving 7 bases not matched to a gene. There are 15 residues in the CDR3. The CDR3 DNA follows: TGTGCCAGCTCGTTGGGACAGGGCAGTTCCTACGAGCAGTACTTC. Amino acid sequence: CASSLGQGSSYEQYF.

This clonotype was observed a single time. The rearrangement links TRBV13 to TRBJ1-1; possible D gene TRBD1, 6 bases. This CDR3 comprises 12 residues. Germline loops: CDR1 PRHDT, CDR2 FYEKMQ (reference sequence). V was pared by 4 bases and J by 8 bases, with 11 bases between. CDR3 in DNA: TGTGCCAGCAGCTCGTACAGGGAAGAAGCTTTCTTT. It codes for CASSSYREEAFF.

This clonotype was recorded only once. The CDR3 protein is CATSDPRQGGLETQYF. CDR3 bases: TGTGCCACCAGTGACCCCAGACAGGGGGGTTTGGAGACCCAGTACTTC. V and J are TRBV24-1 and TRBJ2-5; 9 bases agree with TRBD1. J lost 5 bases, V lost 4 bases, and 10 bases had no gene match. The CDR3 is 16 residues long. Germline CDR1 reads KGHDR; CDR2 reads SFDVKD.

Points on this clonotype: It may be a read error: a sequence one base away is much more abundant. The chain has TRBV7-2 and TRBJ1-1; tentatively, D is TRBD1 (5 bases). CDR1 is SGHTA and CDR2 is FQGNSA in the germline V gene. This CDR3 region has 13 residues. Trimming shortened V by 4 bases and J by 1 base, and 7 bases separated the two germline ends. The CDR3 nucleotides are TGTGCCAGCAGCTCGACAGAGAACACTGAAGCTTTCTTT. Translation gives CASSSTENTEAFF.

V and J are TRBV2 and TRBJ2-3; D not certain. This CDR3 spans 14 amino acids. Germline V gives CDR1 SNHLY, CDR2 FYNNEI. V lost 1 base, J lost 2 bases, and 7 bases lay in between. This chain's CDR3 is CASSEGSFTDTQYF. In DNA, the CDR3 is TGTGCCAGCAGTGAAGGGTCCTTCACAGATACGCAGTATTTT.

V is TRBV12-3 or TRBV12-4 and J is TRBJ2-2; 8 bases line up with TRBD2. CDR3 size: 14 residues. The J segment lost 9 bases and the V segment lost 6 bases, leaving 9 bases of the junction unmatched. CDR3 amino acids: CASSPGAGERELFF. Written as DNA, the CDR3 is TGTGCCAGCAGCCCTGGAGCGGGGGAAAGGGAGCTGTTTTTT.

This chain links TRBV20-1 with TRBJ2-1, with D perhaps TRBD2 (5 bases). Germline CDR1 reads DFQATT; CDR2 reads SNEGSKA (reference sequence). This CDR3 is 16 amino acids long. Trimming took off 1 base at V and 4 bases at J, with 17 bases between the two ends. CDR3 amino acids: CSARGEFGGVYNEQFF. The CDR3 DNA sequence: TGCAGTGCTAGAGGGGAGTTTGGCGGAGTTTACAATGAGCAGTTCTTC.

This chain links TRBV29-1 with TRBJ2-3; 10 nucleotides match TRBD2. The junction had 3 bases not matched to a gene; V was cut back by 1 base and J by 2 bases. Germline assignment: CDR1 SQVTM and CDR2 ANQGSEA. This CDR3 has 15 amino acids. The CDR3 DNA reads TGCAGCGTTGAAGCTAGCGGGGGAAACACAGATACGCAGTATTTT. It specifies CSVEASGGNTDTQYF.